This record concerns one TCR beta chain sequence. The RNA input was about 0.45 to 1 ug, and it was reverse transcribed with random hexamers. Across 54 Vbeta and 13 Jbeta, TCR beta CDR3 was amplified with immunoSEQ multiplex PCR. Using its own MiXCR run on the immunoSEQ multiplex PCR reads, TCRdb lists one record per CDR3 protein. The profile covers about 210,000 distinct CDR3 sequences, with about 95% appearing a single time and less than 0.095% taken by the ten largest. CD8+ and CD4+ T cells from blood underwent TCR beta sequencing, which was carried out in a high-throughput format. Negative isolation was applied to CD8+ and CD4+ T cells, and FACS enrichment was applied to TEMRA cells. The data derive from a study of CD8 T cells in Susac syndrome. The clonotype originates from a human donor with multiple sclerosis. Sequenced material: CD4+ T cells from PBMCs.

CDR3 in DNA: TGTGCCACCAGCAGACCCGTCTGGGGGAGCTCTGGGGCCAACGTCCTGACTTTC. Its translation: CATSRPVWGSSGANVLTF. V is TRBV15 and J is TRBJ2-6; D tentatively fits TRBD1 or TRBD2 (5 bases each). V shed 2 bases and J shed 0 bases, with 14 bases lying between them. CDR3 length: 18 residues. Germline V gene lookup returns CDR1 LNHNV and CDR2 YYDKDF (reference sequence).